Below are 21 T cell receptor beta chains sequenced from a single sample in a study of T cell clones after liver transplantation. TCRdb's table, derived via immunoSEQ multiplex PCR, lists solely in-frame clones and lacks some. This sample has approximately 7,000 clones, with roughly 70% found just once. This specimen consisted of CD8+ T cells from blood, obtained before liver transplant. The receptors were gathered from a human donor who received a liver transplant.

The chain joins TRBV28 to TRBJ2-7; 10 positions match TRBD2. The germline V gene has CDR1 MDHEN and CDR2 SYDVKM. The CDR3 runs to 15 residues. With 3 bases clipped from V and 2 bases from J, the junction kept 4 bases outside the gene matches. The CDR3 region is CASSLLGLAAYEQYF. The CDR3, as DNA: TGTGCCAGCAGTTTGCTCGGACTAGCGGCCTACGAGCAGTACTTC.

V gene TRBV5-4 combines with J gene TRBJ2-1; TRBD1 agrees at 9 bases. This CDR3 has 16 residues. V was clipped by 0 bases and J by 7 bases; unmatched bases: 8. CDR1 is SGHNT and CDR2 is YYREEE in the germline V gene (reference sequence). CDR3 sequence: CASSLAGTGFPNEQFF. The CDR3 DNA is TGTGCCAGCAGCTTGGCCGGGACAGGGTTTCCAAATGAGCAGTTCTTC.

The rearrangement uses TRBV21-1 and TRBJ2-7; the table names TRBD1, a call not compared with the DNA. TRBV21-1 is marked as a pseudogene. The CDR3 is made up of 16 amino acids. In nucleotides, the CDR3 is TGTGCCAGCAGCAAAGGGGACAGGGGAAGCTCCTACGAGCAGTACGTC. Amino acids: CASSKGDRGSSYEQYV.

This chain uses TRBV27 with TRBJ2-1; 9 positions agree with TRBD1. After removal of 6 bases from V and 4 bases from J, the junction contained 4 bases not matched to a gene. The CDR3 runs 14 residues. CDR1 MNHEY and CDR2 SMNVEV come from the germline V gene (reference sequence). The CDR3 region is CASRGQGGYNEQFF. The CDR3, as DNA: TGTGCCAGCAGGGGACAGGGCGGGTACAATGAGCAGTTCTTC.

CDR3: CASSSGGEQYF. The DNA for the CDR3 is TGTGCCAGCAGTTCGGGTGGCGAGCAGTACTTC. This sequence joins TRBV28 and TRBJ2-7; D gene ambiguous. The CDR3 runs to 11 residues. The V end was cut by 4 bases, the J end by 6 bases, with 7 bases between. Germline CDR1 reads MDHEN; CDR2 reads SYDVKM.

This clone was observed a handful of times. This rearrangement joins TRBV19 to TRBJ1-1; D remains unclear. V lost 1 base, J lost 4 bases, and 7 bases lay in between. Germline CDR1 is LNHDA and CDR2 is SQIVND (reference sequence). This CDR3 has 13 residues. The CDR3 DNA is TGTGCCAGTAGTATAGTCGAGGGCACTGAAGCTTTCTTT. Residues: CASSIVEGTEAFF. Variable domain in full (rest from reference TRBV19 and TRBJ1-1): DGGITQSPKYLFRKEGQNVTLSCEQNLNHDAMYWYRQDPGQGLRLIYYSQIVNDFQKGDIAEGYSVSREKKESFPLTVTSAQKNPTAFYLCASSIVEGTEAFFGQGTRLTVV.

This clone has only a few counts. The V call is TRBV2, the J call TRBJ2-3; the match to TRBD2 covers 10 bases. CDR3 length equals 16 residues. Germline V gives CDR1 SNHLY, CDR2 FYNNEI. J gave up 1 base and V 2 bases, and 3 bases lay outside the gene matches. The CDR3 sequence is CASSELLAGGTDTQYF. DNA of the CDR3: TGTGCCAGCAGTGAACTCCTAGCGGGGGGCACAGATACGCAGTATTTT.

The chain is built from TRBV5-7 and TRBJ2-5, with a weak D call TRBD1 (6 bases). TRBV5-7 is filed as an ORF, its function uncertain. The CDR3 contains 14 residues. Trimming pared 3 bases from V and 1 base from J, leaving 10 bases between. The CDR3 is CASSYGTFQETQYF. CDR3 nucleotide sequence: TGTGCCAGCAGCTACGGGACATTCCAAGAGACCCAGTACTTC.

This clone was observed a few times. The chain joins TRBV11-1 to TRBJ2-5, with 9 bases that match TRBD1. V shed 1 base and J 3 bases; nucleotides not matched to a gene: 6. Germline V lookup: CDR1 SGHAT, CDR2 FQDESV (reference sequence). The CDR3 extends over 16 amino acids. The CDR3 reads CASSLGDRAGKETQYF. In nucleotides, the CDR3 is TGTGCCAGCAGCTTAGGGGACAGGGCGGGGAAAGAGACCCAGTACTTC.

Only a few counts were recorded for this clone. The chain is built from TRBV30 and TRBJ2-3, with TRBD1 matching 7 bases. Germline loops: CDR1 GTSNPN, CDR2 SVGIG (reference sequence). The CDR3 consists of 15 residues. V dropped 2 bases and J dropped 1; count of bases not matched to a gene: 6. CDR3 DNA: TGTGCCTGGAGTTCTACAGGGGTTGGCACAGATACGCAGTATTTT. Its protein is CAWSSTGVGTDTQYF.

This clone turned up a few times. The chain links TRBV5-6 to TRBJ2-6; D is unresolved. V was trimmed by 0 bases and J by 0 bases, leaving 7 bases between them. The CDR3 has 16 amino acids. Germline lookup yields CDR1 SGHDT and CDR2 YYEEEE. DNA of the CDR3: TGTGCCAGCAGCTTGGTGCCGGGCTCTGGGGCCAACGTCCTGACTTTC. Translating it yields CASSLVPGSGANVLTF. Filled out from reference TRBV5-6 and TRBJ2-6, the complete variable domain reads DAGVTQSPTHLIKTRGQQVTLRCSPKSGHDTVSWYQQALGQGPQFIFQYYEEEERQRGNFPDRFSGHQFPNYSSELNVNALLLGDSALYLCASSLVPGSGANVLTFGAGSRLTVL.

The chain combines TRBV6-5 with TRBJ1-2, with a weak D call TRBD1 (5 bases). The CDR3 has 14 residues. Between the trimmed V and J ends, which lost 2 bases and 4 bases, there was a span of 11 bases. Germline V gene data show CDR1 as MNHEY and CDR2 as SVGAGI. CDR3 sequence: CASSYRGQGYGYTF. In DNA form, the CDR3 reads TGTGCCAGCAGTTACAGAGGGCAGGGCTATGGCTACACCTTC.

This clone came up a few times. This chain links TRBV6-5 with TRBJ1-5, with D unresolved. With 5 bases removed from V and 3 bases from J, the gap between germline ends came to 14 bases. CDR1 and CDR2 (germline): MNHEY, SVGAGI. The CDR3 has 15 amino acids. The CDR3: CASSQGLQHNQPQHF. In DNA form, the CDR3 reads TGTGCCAGCAGTCAAGGACTTCAACACAATCAGCCCCAGCATTTT.

The chain uses TRBV5-6 and TRBJ1-1; weak D call: TRBD1 (5 bases). The CDR3 loop spans 13 amino acids. V was trimmed by 4 bases and J by 4 bases, leaving 11 bases between them. CDR1 is SGHDT and CDR2 is YYEEEE in the germline V gene. The CDR3 loop reads CASSHGTGTEAFF. The CDR3 DNA is TGTGCCAGCAGCCATGGGACCGGCACTGAAGCTTTCTTT.

The V gene is TRBV11-3, the J gene TRBJ2-2; TRBD1 matches 8 bases. Germline CDR1 and CDR2: SGHNT and YENEEA. V lost 3 bases and J lost 0; bases outside the gene matches: 0. CDR3 length: 15 amino acids. The CDR3 loop is CASSLDRANTGELFF. The CDR3 nucleotides read TGTGCCAGCAGCTTGGACAGGGCGAACACCGGGGAGCTGTTTTTT.

The chain couples TRBV5-6 to TRBJ1-2, with D uncertain. V was clipped by 3 bases and J by 4 bases, with 13 bases between them. The CDR3 length is 14 residues. In germline, CDR1 is SGHDT, CDR2 YYEEEE. This CDR3 is CASSSLNPSYGYTF. The CDR3 region has the DNA TGTGCCAGCAGCTCTCTCAACCCCAGCTATGGCTACACCTTC.

V is TRBV29-1 and J is TRBJ2-1; D gene ambiguous. The CDR3 length is 14 residues. V was shortened by 1 base and J by 8 bases, with 15 bases between the two germline ends. Germline CDR1 reads SQVTM; CDR2 reads ANQGSEA. CDR3 sequence: CSVEATGVYDEQFF. The DNA of the CDR3 is TGCAGCGTTGAAGCGACTGGGGTTTACGATGAGCAGTTCTTC.

This sequence joins TRBV6-1 and TRBJ2-5, with D tentatively TRBD2 (5 bases). The J call is doubtful: the DNA matches TRBJ2-7 better. This CDR3 comprises 14 residues. Germline V CDR1 and CDR2: MNHNS, SASEGT. The CDR3 loop is CASTGLPRTYEQYF. The CDR3 DNA reads TGTGCCAGCACAGGACTGCCCCGTACCTACGAGCAGTACTTC.

The chain combines TRBV6-5 with TRBJ2-1; tentatively, D is TRBD1 (6 bases). V was cut by 5 bases and J by 2 bases, with 10 bases left in between. The germline V gene encodes CDR1 MNHEY and CDR2 SVGAGI. The CDR3 spans 14 residues. CDR3 residues: CASSVQGPYNEQFF. In nucleotides, the CDR3 is TGTGCCAGCAGTGTACAGGGACCCTACAATGAGCAGTTCTTC.

CDR3 bases: TGCGCCAGCAGCCAAGGCGAGGGGGCCGGTAATGAAAAACTGTTTTTT. Amino acid sequence: CASSQGEGAGNEKLFF. The genes are TRBV4-3 and TRBJ1-4, with 7 bases lining up with TRBD1. CDR1 is LGHNA, CDR2 YSLEER, per germline. This CDR3 is 16 amino acids long. V dropped 1 base and J dropped 4; count of bases not matched to a gene: 6.

The rearrangement joins TRBV5-1 to TRBJ2-7; 7 bases fit TRBD1. V shed 0 bases and J 11 bases; nucleotides not matched to a gene: 5. The CDR3 has 12 amino acids. Germline V gene sequence: CDR1 SGHRS, CDR2 YFSETQ. The CDR3 loop is CASSLAGGYEYF. CDR3 nucleotides: TGCGCCAGCAGCTTGGCAGGGGGTTATGAGTACTTC.